One TCR beta chain is described in this entry. Its cognate antigen is unknown. The entry originates in a study of glioma-infiltrating T cells after dendritic cell vaccination. Findings and limits, study-wide: Longer survival after dendritic cell vaccination followed higher pretreatment TIL content.

The germline CDR1 and CDR2 sequences are SGHRS and YFSETQ. The CDR3 sequence is 15 residues long. V trimming: 2 bases; J trimming: 3 bases; junction bases outside the gene matches: 5. The immunoSEQ assay amplified TCRB CDR3 from up to 2 ug DNA. The primer mix had 60 V beta and 13 J beta primers. The data were produced by immunoSEQ multiplex PCR, yet TCRdb's version contains in-frame clones alone and is incomplete. The data contain 80,000 to 100,000 clones, about four fifths of them singletons. The chain has TRBV5-1 and TRBJ1-1; TRBD1 matches at 9 bases. This specimen was blood, taken before dendritic cell vaccination. This receptor was taken from a human donor with glioblastoma. DNA of the CDR3: TGCGCCAGCAGCTTTACAGGGGGCGAATACACTGAAGCTTTCTTT. Translated: CASSFTGGEYTEAFF.